This T cell receptor beta chain comes out of a study of response to subunit inactivated influenza vaccine. From germline, CDR1 is LGHNA and CDR2 YSLEER. The CDR3 runs 13 residues. Between the trimmed V and J ends, which lost 5 bases and 1 base, there was a span of 8 bases. This clonotype was seen more than once but under ten times. TCRdb reanalysed the RT-PCR reads using MiXCR and keeps one entry per CDR3 protein. In the table there are 750,000 to 850,000 distinct CDR3 sequences, approximately 17% of which are singletons. Source: PBMCs from blood, taken more than 4 days after vaccination. The gene calls are TRBV4-3 and TRBJ2-5; D is unclear. The sequence came from a man between 50 and 59 years old who received an inactivated influenza vaccine. CDR3 sequence: CASSVKPQETQYF. Written as DNA, the CDR3 is TGCGCCAGCAGCGTTAAGCCCCAAGAGACCCAGTACTTC.